The following is a TCR beta chain sequence with its context. Its antigen is currently unknown. This entry is derived from a study of T cell responses to AZD1222 COVID-19 vaccine. Profiling relied on immunoSEQ multiplex PCR, and the TCRdb table lists in-frame clones only, not all of them. The data contain approximately 100,000 clones, 89% of them singletons. Overall study results and limits: Increases in Spike-specific TCR breadth and depth were seen after two AZD1222 doses. At baseline, just a handful of AZD1222 recipients tested seropositive. CD4 TCRs linked to vaccination spanned spike, dominating at 160-218 and 743-854.

The receptor was derived from an adult in good health. The source was peripheral blood, collected on day 0 of MenACWY control vaccination.

This CDR3 reads CASSLAGGDGQPQHF. CDR3 sequence (DNA): TGTGCCAGCAGCTTAGCGGGGGGGGATGGGCAGCCCCAGCATTTT. J is TRBJ1-5 and V is TRBV7-6; D possibly corresponds to TRBD1 (5 bases). The germline V gene has CDR1 SGHVS and CDR2 FNYEAQ. This CDR3 spans 15 amino acids. V gave up 0 bases and J gave up 7 bases, with 13 bases separating them.